This T cell receptor beta chain was sequenced during a study of cytomegalovirus exposure and HLA in healthy donors. Study-level results: In a later analysis, HLA-C alleles had the fewest associated TCRs, DRB1 alleles the most.

This clone appeared a few times. The antigen remains undetermined. The PCR contained 60 Vbeta and 13 Jbeta primers. The table came from immunoSEQ multiplex PCR; TCRdb's copy has only in-frame clones and leaves some out. This table has 100,000 or so clones, 60% to 80% appearing once. Germline trimming cut 5 bases from V and 3 bases from J; bases unmatched to any gene: 6. The CDR3 covers 14 residues. Germline CDR1 SGHVS, CDR2 FNYEAQ. The TCR originated in a woman aged 30 to 39 in good health and CMV-seronegative. Sequenced input: PBMCs. The chain carries TRBV7-6 and TRBJ1-1, with 7 nucleotides matching TRBD1. In DNA form, the CDR3 reads TGTGCCAGCAGCCTTGACAGGGCGTACACTGAAGCTTTCTTT. Its translation is CASSLDRAYTEAFF.